This T cell receptor beta chain was retrieved from a study of T cells in Graves' hyperthyroidism and ophthalmopathy. Regarding the study as a whole: Ophthalmopathy stood apart from stable hyperthyroidism in a 13 V-J model.

Template material for amplifying TCR beta CDR3 regions consisted of RNA transcripts. HTBI primers were employed in a first-round RT-PCR of the TCR CDR3. MiXCR was run by TCRdb on the multiplex PCR reads, yielding one entry per CDR3 protein. Among around 450,000 distinct CDR3 sequences, about 13% were seen once, and the ten largest hold 5% to 6%. This clonotype was recorded at least ten times. Its matching antigen is unknown. Germline V gene lookup returns CDR1 SGHAT and CDR2 FQNNGV. The V and J ends lost 0 bases and 3 bases respectively, with 11 bases between them. CDR3 length: 15 amino acids. The sequencing sample was made of blood. J is TRBJ1-1 and V is TRBV11-2; D unclear. This clonotype was sampled from a young woman with Graves' hyperthyroidism. The chain's CDR3 is CASSLDFLGDTEAFF. The CDR3 DNA reads TGTGCCAGCAGCTTAGATTTCCTCGGGGACACTGAAGCTTTCTTT.